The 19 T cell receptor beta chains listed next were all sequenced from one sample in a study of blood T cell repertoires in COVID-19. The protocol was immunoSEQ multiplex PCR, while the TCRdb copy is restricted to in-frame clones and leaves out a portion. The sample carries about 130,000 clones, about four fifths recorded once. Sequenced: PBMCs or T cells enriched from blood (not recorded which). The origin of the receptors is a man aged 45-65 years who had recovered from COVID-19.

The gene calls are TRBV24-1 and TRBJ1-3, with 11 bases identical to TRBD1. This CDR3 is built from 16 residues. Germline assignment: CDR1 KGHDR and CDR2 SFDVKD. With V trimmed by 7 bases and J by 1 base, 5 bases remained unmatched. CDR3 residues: CATRGDRGISGNTIYF. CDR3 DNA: TGTGCCACCAGAGGGGACAGGGGGATTTCTGGAAACACCATATATTTT.

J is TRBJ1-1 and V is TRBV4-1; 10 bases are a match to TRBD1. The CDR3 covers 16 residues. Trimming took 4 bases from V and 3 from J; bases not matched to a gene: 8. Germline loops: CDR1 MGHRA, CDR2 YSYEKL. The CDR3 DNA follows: TGCGCCAGCAGCCTAGCAACCGGGACAGGGGACACTGAAGCTTTCTTT. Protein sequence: CASSLATGTGDTEAFF.

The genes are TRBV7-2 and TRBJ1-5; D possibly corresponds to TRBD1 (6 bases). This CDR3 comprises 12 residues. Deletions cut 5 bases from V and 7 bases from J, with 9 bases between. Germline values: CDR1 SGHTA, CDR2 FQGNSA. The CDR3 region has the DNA TGTGCCAGCAGCCGGGACAACCAGCCCCAGCATTTT. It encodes CASSRDNQPQHF.

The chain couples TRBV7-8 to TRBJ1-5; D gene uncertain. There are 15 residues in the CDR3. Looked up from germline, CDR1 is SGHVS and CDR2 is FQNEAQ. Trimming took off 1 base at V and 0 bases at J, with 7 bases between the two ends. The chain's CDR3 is CASSLGHLSNQPQHF. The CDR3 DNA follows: TGTGCCAGCAGCTTAGGACACCTTAGCAATCAGCCCCAGCATTTT.

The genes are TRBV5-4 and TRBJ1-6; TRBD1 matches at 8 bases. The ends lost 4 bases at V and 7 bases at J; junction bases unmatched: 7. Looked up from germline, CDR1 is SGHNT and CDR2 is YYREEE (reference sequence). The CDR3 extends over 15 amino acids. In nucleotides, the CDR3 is TGTGCCAGCAGCATGACAGGGGTCGAGAATTCACCCCTCCACTTT. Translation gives CASSMTGVENSPLHF.

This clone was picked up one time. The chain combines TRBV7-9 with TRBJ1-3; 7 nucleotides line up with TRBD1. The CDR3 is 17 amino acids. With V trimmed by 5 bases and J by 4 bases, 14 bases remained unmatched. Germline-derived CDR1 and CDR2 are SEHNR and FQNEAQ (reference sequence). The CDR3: CASSLFGTVRFGNTIYF. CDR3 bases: TGTGCCAGCAGCCTATTCGGGACAGTAAGATTCGGAAACACCATATATTTT.

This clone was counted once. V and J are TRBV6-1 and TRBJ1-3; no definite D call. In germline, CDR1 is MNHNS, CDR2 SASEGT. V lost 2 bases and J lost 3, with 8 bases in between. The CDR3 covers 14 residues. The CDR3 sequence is CASSETGRGNTIYF. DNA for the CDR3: TGTGCCAGCAGTGAAACTGGGCGTGGAAACACCATATATTTT.

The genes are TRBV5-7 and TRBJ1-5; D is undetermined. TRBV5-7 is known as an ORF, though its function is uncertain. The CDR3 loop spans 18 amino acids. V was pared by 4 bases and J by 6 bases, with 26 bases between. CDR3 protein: CASSGWVSSKRPVQPQHF. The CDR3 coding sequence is TGTGCCAGCAGCGGGTGGGTCTCTTCTAAGCGACCGGTTCAGCCCCAGCATTTT.

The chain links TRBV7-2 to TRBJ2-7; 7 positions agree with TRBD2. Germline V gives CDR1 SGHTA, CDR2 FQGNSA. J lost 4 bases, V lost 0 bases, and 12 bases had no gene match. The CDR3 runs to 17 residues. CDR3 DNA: TGTGCCAGCAGCTTAGCCCCGGGAGCCGGTAGCGGGTACGAGCAGTACTTC. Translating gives CASSLAPGAGSGYEQYF.

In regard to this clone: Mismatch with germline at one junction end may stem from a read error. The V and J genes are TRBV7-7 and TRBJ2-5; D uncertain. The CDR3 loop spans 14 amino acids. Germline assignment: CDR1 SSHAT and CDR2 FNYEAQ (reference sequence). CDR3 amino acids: CASSLGQFQETQYF. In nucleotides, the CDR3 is TGTGCTAGCAGCTTAGGGCAGTTCCAAGAGACCCAGTACTTC. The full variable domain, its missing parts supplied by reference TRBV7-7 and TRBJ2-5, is GAGVSQSPRYKVTKRGQDVTLRCDPISSHATLYWYQQALGQGPEFLTYFNYEAQPDKSGLPSDRFSAERPEGSISTLTIQRTEQRDSAMYRCASSLGQFQETQYFGPGTRLLVL.

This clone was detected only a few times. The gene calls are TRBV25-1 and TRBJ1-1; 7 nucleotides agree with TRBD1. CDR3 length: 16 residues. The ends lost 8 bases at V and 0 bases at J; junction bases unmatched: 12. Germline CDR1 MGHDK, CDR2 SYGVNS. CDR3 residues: CASAPRQGIMNTEAFF. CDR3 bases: TGTGCCAGCGCCCCCAGACAGGGTATAATGAACACTGAAGCTTTCTTT.

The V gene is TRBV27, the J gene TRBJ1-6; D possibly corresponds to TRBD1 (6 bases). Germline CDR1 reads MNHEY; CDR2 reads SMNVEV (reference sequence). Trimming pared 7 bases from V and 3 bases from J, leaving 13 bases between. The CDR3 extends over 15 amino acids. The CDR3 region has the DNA TGTGCCAGCAAGAGGGAAGGGGGCTATAATTCACCCCTCCACTTT. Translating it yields CASKREGGYNSPLHF.

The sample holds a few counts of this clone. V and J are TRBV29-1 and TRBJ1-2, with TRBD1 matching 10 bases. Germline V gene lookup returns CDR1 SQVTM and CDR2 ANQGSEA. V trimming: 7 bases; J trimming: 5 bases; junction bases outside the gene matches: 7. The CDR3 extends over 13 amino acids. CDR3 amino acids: CSGSGTGAYGYTF. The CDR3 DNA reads TGCAGCGGGTCCGGGACAGGGGCTTATGGCTACACCTTC.

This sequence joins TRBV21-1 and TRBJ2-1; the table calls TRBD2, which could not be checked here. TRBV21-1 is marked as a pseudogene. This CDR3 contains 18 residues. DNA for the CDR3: TGTGCCAGCAGCCGCGGTGGGGGTAGCGGGGTATCCTACAATGAGCAGTTCTTC. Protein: CASSRGGGSGVSYNEQFF.

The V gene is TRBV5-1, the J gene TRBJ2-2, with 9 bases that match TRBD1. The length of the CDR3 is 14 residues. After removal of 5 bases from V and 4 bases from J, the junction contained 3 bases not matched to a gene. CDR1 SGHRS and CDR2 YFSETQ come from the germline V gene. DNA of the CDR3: TGCGCCAGCAGGGGACAGGGAAGCACCGGGGAGCTGTTTTTT. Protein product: CASRGQGSTGELFF.

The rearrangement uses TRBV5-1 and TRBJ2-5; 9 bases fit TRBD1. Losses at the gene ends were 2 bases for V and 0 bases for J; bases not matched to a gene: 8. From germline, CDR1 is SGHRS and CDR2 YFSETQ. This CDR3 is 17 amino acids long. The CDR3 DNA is TGCGCCAGCAGCTTAGCACAGGGGGCGACTAACCAAGAGACCCAGTACTTC. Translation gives CASSLAQGATNQETQYF.

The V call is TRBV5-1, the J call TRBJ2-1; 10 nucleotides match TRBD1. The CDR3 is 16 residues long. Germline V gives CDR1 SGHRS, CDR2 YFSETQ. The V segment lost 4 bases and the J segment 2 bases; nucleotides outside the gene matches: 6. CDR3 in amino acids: CASSTSGQGAYNEQFF. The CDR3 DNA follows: TGCGCCAGCAGCACCTCTGGACAGGGGGCCTACAATGAGCAGTTCTTC.

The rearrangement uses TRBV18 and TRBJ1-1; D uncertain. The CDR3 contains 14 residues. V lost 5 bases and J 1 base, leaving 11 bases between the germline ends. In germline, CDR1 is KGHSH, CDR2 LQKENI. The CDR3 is CASSTNSQNTEAFF. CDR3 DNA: TGTGCCAGCTCAACAAATTCACAGAACACTGAAGCTTTCTTT.

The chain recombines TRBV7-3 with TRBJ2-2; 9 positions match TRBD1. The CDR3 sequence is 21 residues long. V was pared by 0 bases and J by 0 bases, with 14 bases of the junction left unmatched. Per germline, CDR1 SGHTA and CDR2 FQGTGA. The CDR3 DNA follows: TGTGCCAGCAGCTTAACGGGTCCCGGGACAGGGCGAACCTCGAACACCGGGGAGCTGTTTTTT. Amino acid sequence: CASSLTGPGTGRTSNTGELFF. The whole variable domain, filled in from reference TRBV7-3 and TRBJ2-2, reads GAGVSQTPSNKVTEKGKYVELRCDPISGHTALYWYRQSLGQGPEFLIYFQGTGAADDSGLPNDRFFAVRPEGSVSTLKIQRTERGDSAVYLCASSLTGPGTGRTSNTGELFFGEGSRLTVL.